The 20 T cell receptor beta chains in this list originate from one sample, sequenced in a study of metastatic and nonmetastatic thyroid tumors. Ahead of thyroid surgery, no patient had received treatment of any kind. Using MiXCR, TCRdb reanalyzed the PCR reads. This table holds 72,000 or so clones, around 20% found once. Sequenced input: blood. The receptors were gathered from a female donor with papillary thyroid cancer or a benign thyroid nodule (not recorded which). Some clones in this sample may be carry-over from other donors' samples.

This clone has more than one count but fewer than ten. It may be a read error: a sequence one base away is much more abundant. Because it lacks the conserved phenylalanine or tryptophan at the end, this CDR3 is likely a read error. The chain combines TRBV29-1 with TRBJ2-5, with TRBD1 as a possible D gene (5 bases). The CDR3 totals 15 residues. V was cut by 1 base and J by 3 bases, with 15 bases left in between. Germline CDR1 SQVTM, CDR2 ANQGSEA. As DNA, the CDR3 is TGCAGCGTTGAAGGTACCAGGACACGAGAAGAGACCCAGTACCTC. Translated: CSVEGTRTREETQYL.

Only a few counts were recorded for this clone. One end of the junction varies from germline; a read error may be responsible. This chain uses TRBV12-3 or TRBV12-4 with TRBJ1-1; D ambiguous. The CDR3 is 13 amino acids. As DNA, the CDR3 is TGTGCCAGCATGTCGTTGGGGAACACTGAAGTTTTCTTT. Translation: CASMSLGNTEVFF.

This clone was seen a few times. This could be a read error, since a much larger clone is one nucleotide away. Other DNA sequences in the sample encode the same CDR3. V and J are TRBV2 and TRBJ2-3, with D possibly being TRBD2 (6 bases). V lost 4 bases to trimming and J lost 3 bases, with 14 bases between them. Per germline, CDR1 SNHLY and CDR2 FYNNEI. The CDR3 has 15 amino acids. Here the CDR3 DNA reads TGTGCCAGCAGTGTTTTGCGGGGCGGGACAGATACGCAGTATTTT. Amino acids: CASSVLRGGTDTQYF. The variable domain in full, completed from reference TRBV2 and TRBJ2-3, reads EPEVTQTPSHQVTQMGQEVILRCVPISNHLYFYWYRQILGQKVEFLVSFYNNEISEKSEIFDDQFSVERPDGSNFTLKIRSTKLEDSAMYFCASSVLRGGTDTQYFGPGTRLTVL.

In its sample, this clone was seen a few times. J is TRBJ2-5 and V is TRBV27; 7 positions agree with TRBD1. After removal of 6 bases from V and 2 bases from J, the junction contained 6 bases not matched to a gene. The CDR3 runs to 14 residues. CDR1 MNHEY and CDR2 SMNVEV come from the germline V gene (reference sequence). CDR3: CASSVGGPQETQYF. The CDR3 DNA sequence: TGTGCCAGCAGCGTAGGGGGCCCTCAAGAGACCCAGTACTTC.

This clone was detected only a few times. The rearrangement uses TRBV6-1 and TRBJ1-2, with 9 bases that match TRBD1. The CDR3 has 13 amino acids. Trimming at V came to 7 bases and at J to 7 bases, leaving 7 bases not matched to a gene. Germline CDR1 MNHNS, CDR2 SASEGT. Written as DNA, the CDR3 is TGTGCCAGCACCAAAGGGGACAGGGTTGGCTACACCTTC. Its translation: CASTKGDRVGYTF.

This clone was found many times. The chain recombines TRBV12-3 or TRBV12-4 with TRBJ1-6; TRBD1 is a possible D gene (5 bases). V was clipped by 6 bases and J by 2 bases, with 14 bases between them. This CDR3 contains 16 residues. DNA of the CDR3: TGTGCCAGCAGCCCAGACCGGGGCCCCTATAATTCACCCCTCCACTTT. Protein sequence: CASSPDRGPYNSPLHF.

The chain employs TRBV20-1 and TRBJ1-1; D perhaps matches TRBD1 (5 bases). Trimming removed 2 bases from V and 1 base from J, with 17 bases in between. Germline lookup yields CDR1 DFQATT and CDR2 SNEGSKA (reference sequence). The CDR3 runs 16 residues. The CDR3 nucleotides read TGCAGTGCTAGAACAAATCCGGGGCGGACGAACACTGAAGCTTTCTTT. Translating it yields CSARTNPGRTNTEAFF.

This clone appeared many times. The chain carries TRBV5-1 and TRBJ2-7; 8 nucleotides line up with TRBD1. Trimming took 4 bases from V and 2 from J; bases not matched to a gene: 5. Germline V gene sequence: CDR1 SGHRS, CDR2 YFSETQ. The CDR3 sequence is 14 residues long. As DNA, the CDR3 is TGCGCCAGCAGCCCAACGGGACAGGCCTACGAGCAGTACTTC. It codes for CASSPTGQAYEQYF.

This clone appeared many times. The rearrangement joins TRBV7-9 to TRBJ1-4; D remains unclear. The CDR3 consists of 15 residues. Per the germline V gene, CDR1 is SEHNR and CDR2 is FQNEAQ (reference sequence). V shed 2 bases and J shed 3 bases, with 10 bases lying between them. In DNA form, the CDR3 reads TGTGCCAGCAGCTTAAGTTCAGCCCCTAATGAAAAACTGTTTTTT. It encodes CASSLSSAPNEKLFF.

This clone came up many times. The chain uses TRBV19 and TRBJ1-2; 10 bases are shared with TRBD1. CDR3 length: 14 amino acids. Trimming took 6 bases from V and 6 from J; bases not matched to a gene: 7. Germline V CDR1 and CDR2: LNHDA, SQIVND (reference sequence). This CDR3 is CASRPMGQGNGYTF. The CDR3, as DNA: TGTGCCAGTAGACCCATGGGACAGGGGAATGGCTACACCTTC.

This clone occurred many times. This rearrangement joins TRBV4-1 to TRBJ1-2; 8 bases are shared with TRBD1. The J segment lost 4 bases and the V segment lost 2 bases, leaving 3 bases of the junction unmatched. Germline V lookup: CDR1 MGHRA, CDR2 YSYEKL. This CDR3 comprises 14 residues. CDR3 sequence: CASSQPTGGYGYTF. The CDR3, as DNA: TGCGCCAGCAGCCAACCCACAGGGGGCTATGGCTACACCTTC.

This clone was recorded many times. V gene TRBV10-2 combines with J gene TRBJ1-1; D gene uncertain. The CDR3 is 13 residues long. Germline values: CDR1 WSHSY, CDR2 SAAADI. V was trimmed by 2 bases and J by 3 bases, leaving 7 bases between them. CDR3 amino acids: CASSEKTYTEAFF. Written as DNA, the CDR3 is TGCGCCAGCAGTGAGAAGACCTACACTGAAGCTTTCTTT.

This clone was seen ten or more times. The CDR3 DNA follows: TGTGCCAGCAGCTTGATTAACACCGGGGAGCTGTTTTTT. Translating gives CASSLINTGELFF. This chain joins TRBV5-8 and TRBJ2-2; D is undetermined. This CDR3 has 13 amino acids. The V and J ends lost 1 base and 2 bases respectively, with 3 bases between them. Germline V gives CDR1 SGHTS, CDR2 YDEGEE.

In this sample, this clone turned up many times. The V gene is TRBV5-6, the J gene TRBJ1-1; 10 nucleotides agree with TRBD1. There are 15 residues in the CDR3. Losses at the gene ends were 1 base for V and 1 base for J; bases not matched to a gene: 1. Germline lookup yields CDR1 SGHDT and CDR2 YYEEEE. Here the CDR3 DNA reads TGTGCCAGCAGCTTGAGGGACAGGGGGAACACTGAAGCTTTCTTT. Protein: CASSLRDRGNTEAFF.

V gene TRBV30 combines with J gene TRBJ1-2, with no clear D. The germline CDR1 and CDR2 sequences are GTSNPN and SVGIG (reference sequence). The CDR3 runs 12 residues. V was trimmed by 0 bases and J by 9 bases, leaving 11 bases between them. The CDR3 loop is CAWSVLEGSYTF. CDR3 coding DNA: TGTGCCTGGAGTGTACTCGAGGGCAGCTACACCTTC.

V gene TRBV4-2 combines with J gene TRBJ1-2; D is unclear. CDR3 length: 13 amino acids. Germline CDR1 reads LGHNA; CDR2 reads YNFKEQ. V was trimmed by 1 base and J by 5 bases, leaving 8 bases between them. The CDR3 sequence: CASSQAQSYGYTF. CDR3 in DNA: TGTGCCAGCAGCCAAGCCCAATCTTATGGCTACACCTTC.

This clone was observed many times. The rearrangement joins TRBV7-9 to TRBJ2-7; no clear D gene. The germline CDR1 and CDR2 sequences are SEHNR and FQNEAQ (reference sequence). Trimming removed 6 bases from V and 3 bases from J, with 15 bases in between. The CDR3 covers 14 residues. In DNA form, the CDR3 reads TGTGCCAGCAGGACGGACGCGGACGGCTACGAGCAGTACTTC. It yields the protein CASRTDADGYEQYF.

This clone was seen ten or more times. The chain is built from TRBV10-1 and TRBJ1-1; TRBD1 matches at 8 bases. There are 14 residues in the CDR3. Trimming cost V 6 bases and J 1 base; bases outside gene matches: 4. Germline values: CDR1 WNHNN, CDR2 SYGVQD (reference sequence). CDR3 coding DNA: TGCGCCAGCAGAGCCGGGACAGGGAACACTGAAGCTTTCTTT. Translation: CASRAGTGNTEAFF.

The sample holds many counts of this clone. The V gene is TRBV24-1, the J gene TRBJ2-2; no clear D. CDR1 KGHDR and CDR2 SFDVKD come from the germline V gene. The V gene lost 8 bases and the J gene lost 4 bases, with 7 bases spanning the gap. This CDR3 is 12 amino acids long. CDR3 DNA: TGTGCCACCAACAAGGGCACCGGGGAGCTGTTTTTT. This translates into CATNKGTGELFF.

The gene calls are TRBV7-2 and TRBJ2-1; 11 bases are shared with TRBD2. This CDR3 has 15 residues. Germline V CDR1 and CDR2: SGHTA, FQGNSA. The ends lost 0 bases at V and 10 bases at J; junction bases unmatched: 5. CDR3 protein: CASSLASGGAREQFF. CDR3 nucleotide sequence: TGTGCCAGCAGCTTAGCTAGCGGGGGGGCCAGAGAGCAGTTCTTC.